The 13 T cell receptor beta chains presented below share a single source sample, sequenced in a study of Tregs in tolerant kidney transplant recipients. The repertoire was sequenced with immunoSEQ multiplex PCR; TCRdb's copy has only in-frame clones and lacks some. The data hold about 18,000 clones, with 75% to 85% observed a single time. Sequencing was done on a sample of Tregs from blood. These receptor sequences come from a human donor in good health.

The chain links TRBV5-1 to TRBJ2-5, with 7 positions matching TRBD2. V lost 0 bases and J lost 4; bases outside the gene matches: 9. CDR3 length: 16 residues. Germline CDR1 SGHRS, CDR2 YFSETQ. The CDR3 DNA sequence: TGCGCCAGCAGCTTGGTTGGCGGGGGTTTGGGAGAGACCCAGTACTTC. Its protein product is CASSLVGGGLGETQYF.

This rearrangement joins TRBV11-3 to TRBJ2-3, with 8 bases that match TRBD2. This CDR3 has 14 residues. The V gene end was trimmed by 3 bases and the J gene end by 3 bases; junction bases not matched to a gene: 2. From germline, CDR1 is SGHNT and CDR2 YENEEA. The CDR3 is CASSFGRGTDTQYF. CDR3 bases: TGTGCCAGCAGCTTCGGGAGGGGGACAGATACGCAGTATTTT.

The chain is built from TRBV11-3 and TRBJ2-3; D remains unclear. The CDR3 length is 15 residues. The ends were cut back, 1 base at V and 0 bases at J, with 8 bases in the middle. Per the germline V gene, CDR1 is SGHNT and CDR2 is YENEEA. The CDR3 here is CASSLAIVSTDTQYF. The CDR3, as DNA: TGTGCCAGCAGCTTAGCCATCGTTAGCACAGATACGCAGTATTTT. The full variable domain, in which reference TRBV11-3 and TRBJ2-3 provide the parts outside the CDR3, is EAGVVQSPRYKIIEKKQPVAFWCNPISGHNTLYWYLQNLGQGPELLIRYENEEAVDDSQLPKDRFSAERLKGVDSTLKIQPAELGDSAVYLCASSLAIVSTDTQYFGPGTRLTVL.

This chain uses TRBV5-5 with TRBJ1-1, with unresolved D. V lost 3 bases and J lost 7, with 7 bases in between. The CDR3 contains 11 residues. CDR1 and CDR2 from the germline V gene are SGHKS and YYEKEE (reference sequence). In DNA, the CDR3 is TGTGCCAGCAGCTACACACGTGAAGCTTTCTTT. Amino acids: CASSYTREAFF. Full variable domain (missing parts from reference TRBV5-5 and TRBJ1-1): DAGVTQSPTHLIKTRGQQVTLRCSPISGHKSVSWYQQVLGQGPQFIFQYYEKEERGRGNFPDRFSARQFPNYSSELNVNALLLGDSALYLCASSYTREAFFGQGTRLTVV.

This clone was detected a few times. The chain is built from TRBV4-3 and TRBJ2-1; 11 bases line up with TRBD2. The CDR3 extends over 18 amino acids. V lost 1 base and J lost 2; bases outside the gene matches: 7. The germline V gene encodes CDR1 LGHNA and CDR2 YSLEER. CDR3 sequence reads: CASSQVLAGGIPYNEQFF. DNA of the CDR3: TGCGCCAGCAGCCAAGTGCTAGCGGGGGGCATCCCCTACAATGAGCAGTTCTTC.

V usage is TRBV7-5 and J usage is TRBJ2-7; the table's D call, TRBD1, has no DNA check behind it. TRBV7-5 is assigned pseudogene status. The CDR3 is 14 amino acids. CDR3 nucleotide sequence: TGTGCCAGAAGCCCCCTGGGACAGGGTTCCGAGCAGTACTTC. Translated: CARSPLGQGSEQYF.

The CDR3 region has the DNA TGTGCCAGTACCTACGTACAAGGCTCTGGAAACACCATATATTTT. This gives the protein CASTYVQGSGNTIYF. The chain combines TRBV19 with TRBJ1-3; D is uncertain. The length of the CDR3 is 15 residues. Germline CDR1 LNHDA, CDR2 SQIVND (reference sequence). Trimming took 7 bases from V and 0 from J, leaving 13 bases between them.

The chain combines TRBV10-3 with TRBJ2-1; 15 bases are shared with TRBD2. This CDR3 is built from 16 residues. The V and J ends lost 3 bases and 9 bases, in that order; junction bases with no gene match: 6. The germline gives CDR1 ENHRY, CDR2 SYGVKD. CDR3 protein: CAISDRGLAGGSEQFF. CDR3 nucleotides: TGTGCCATCAGTGATCGAGGACTAGCGGGAGGGAGTGAGCAGTTCTTC.

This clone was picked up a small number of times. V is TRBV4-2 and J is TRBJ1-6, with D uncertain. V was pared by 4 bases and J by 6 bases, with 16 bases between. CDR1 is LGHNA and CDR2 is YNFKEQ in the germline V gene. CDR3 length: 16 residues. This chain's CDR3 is CASSRISGVANSPLHF. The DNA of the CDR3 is TGTGCCAGCAGCCGCATCTCCGGGGTAGCTAATTCACCCCTCCACTTT.

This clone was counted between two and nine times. This CDR3 is CASSQFGGGVVRYDEQFF. The CDR3 coding sequence is TGCGCCAGCAGCCAATTTGGAGGGGGAGTGGTACGGTACGATGAGCAGTTCTTC. The rearrangement uses TRBV4-1 and TRBJ2-1; D could derive from TRBD1 or TRBD2 (6 bases each). This CDR3 spans 18 amino acids. V lost 2 bases and J 8 bases, leaving 25 bases between the germline ends. The germline CDR1 and CDR2 sequences are MGHRA and YSYEKL.

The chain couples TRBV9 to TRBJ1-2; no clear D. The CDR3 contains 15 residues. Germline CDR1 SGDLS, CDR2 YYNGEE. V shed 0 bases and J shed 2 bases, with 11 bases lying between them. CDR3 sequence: CASSVAGRPNYGYTF. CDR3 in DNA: TGTGCCAGCAGCGTAGCGGGCAGACCCAACTATGGCTACACCTTC.

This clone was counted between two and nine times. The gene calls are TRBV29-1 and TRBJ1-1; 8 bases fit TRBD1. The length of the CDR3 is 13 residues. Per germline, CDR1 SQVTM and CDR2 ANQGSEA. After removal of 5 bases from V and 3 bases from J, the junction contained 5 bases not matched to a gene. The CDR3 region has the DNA TGCAGCGTTAACCCAGGGGGCCACACTGAAGCTTTCTTT. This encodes CSVNPGGHTEAFF.

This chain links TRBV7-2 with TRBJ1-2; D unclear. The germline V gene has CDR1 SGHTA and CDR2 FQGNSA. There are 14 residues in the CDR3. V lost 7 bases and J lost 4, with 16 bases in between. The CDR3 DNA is TGTGCCAGCAACGGGGAACCCCCACTCTATGGCTACACCTTC. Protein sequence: CASNGEPPLYGYTF.